A selection of T cell receptor beta chains follows, all from one sample in a study of T-cell reconstitution after alpha-beta-depleted transplantation in children. TCRdb analysed the PCR reads with MiXCR anew, one entry per CDR3 protein. There are approximately 510,000 distinct CDR3 sequences in the sample; around 20% occur only once, and 2.5% to 3.5% lies in the top ten. Here the sequenced sample was PBMCs from the stem cell graft donor, taken from the stem cell graft. The receptors stem from a human donor who donated a stem cell graft to a child with acute lymphoblastic leukemia. CDR3s leave out the opening cysteine and the closing phenylalanine or tryptophan. A D gene is named only where the DNA matches it firmly. Expanded clones are given a class, and other clones once, few, many or no size at all.

size | length | J | D | V | CDR3
- | 18 | TRBJ2-4 | TRBD2 | TRBV7-8 | ASSLAGLAGGTGPKNIQY
- | 11 | TRBJ1-2 | TRBD1 | TRBV5-1 | ASSLQGVYGYT
- | 13 | TRBJ2-7 | TRBD1 | TRBV27 | ASSLSFRQGHEQY
- | 12 | TRBJ2-1 | - | TRBV4-2 | ASSQADSPHEQF
- | 13 | TRBJ2-7 | TRBD1 | TRBV7-2 | ASSLWRQGAHEQY
few | 13 | TRBJ2-3 | - | TRBV5-1 | ASSASREWRSTQY
few | 14 | TRBJ2-1 | - | TRBV7-9 | ASSLGGRMIYNEQF
few | 11 | TRBJ1-1 | - | TRBV29-1 | SVEYGANTEAF
few | 15 | TRBJ2-1 | TRBD2 | TRBV15 | ATSRDRGLAARWVEF
few | 12 | TRBJ2-7 | - | TRBV15 | ATSSREYPYEQY
- | 16 | TRBJ2-3 | TRBD1 | TRBV24-1 | ATSKSGTGGFGTDTQY
few | 18 | TRBJ1-1 | TRBD1 | TRBV7-8 | ASSLANSGTASGINTEAF
few | 12 | TRBJ1-1 | - | TRBV5-6 | ASSLWSMNTEAF
few | 11 | TRBJ2-7 | - | TRBV4-1 | ASSQDSPYEQY
few | 12 | TRBJ2-7 | TRBD2 | TRBV27 | ASTPSGAYYEQY
- | 13 | TRBJ2-7 | TRBD1 | TRBV20-1 | SARDQTGDVGEQY
- | 15 | TRBJ1-6 | - | TRBV11-2 | ASSLVHSPQFNSPLH
few | 12 | TRBJ2-1 | - | TRBV5-6 | ASSLRSPYNEQF
few | 13 | TRBJ2-7 | TRBD2 | TRBV15 | ATSRAPSGSYEQY
few | 14 | TRBJ2-3 | TRBD2 | TRBV6-2/TRBV6-3 | ASSYVLAGGTDTQY
many | 13 | TRBJ1-1 | TRBD1 | TRBV5-1 | ASSLVGTGNTEAF
few | 12 | TRBJ2-1 | TRBD2 | TRBV12-3/TRBV12-4 | ASSRRGGYGEQF
- | 10 | TRBJ2-7 | - | TRBV18 | ASSDLSYEQY
few | 14 | TRBJ2-1 | TRBD2 | TRBV7-2 | ASSRLAGGGYNEQF
- | 15 | TRBJ2-1 | - | TRBV4-2 | ASSQDDSANSYNEQF
- | 13 | TRBJ2-2 | TRBD1 | TRBV6-1 | ASSVDRGEAGELF
few | 16 | TRBJ2-1 | TRBD2 | TRBV9 | ASSDSKGTSGDDNEQF
- | 13 | TRBJ2-1 | TRBD2 | TRBV27 | ASSKTSGLFNEQF
- | 12 | TRBJ1-5 | - | TRBV3-1 | ASSQRDLGQPQH
few | 11 | TRBJ2-5 | TRBD1 | TRBV10-3 | ATWSTGEETQY
- | 13 | TRBJ2-5 | TRBD2 | TRBV5-1 | ASSLGPLAEETQY
few | 15 | TRBJ1-1 | - | TRBV21-1 | ASSKDFWTGARAEAF
- | 10 | TRBJ1-6 | TRBD1 | TRBV7-9 | ASSSDRVALH
once | 11 | TRBJ2-5 | - | TRBV10-3 | AISAGGSEAQY
few | 11 | TRBJ2-5 | TRBD1 | TRBV15 | ATAAGGRETQY
- | 12 | TRBJ2-4 | - | TRBV24-1 | ATRAAGAKNIQY
few | 11 | TRBJ2-7 | - | TRBV27 | ASSRQAAYEQY
- | 15 | TRBJ2-1 | TRBD2 | TRBV15 | ATSREGTSGIENEQF
- | 9 | TRBJ2-7 | - | TRBV6-2/TRBV6-3 | ASSGRFEQY
- | 12 | TRBJ2-7 | - | TRBV12-3/TRBV12-4 | ASSLDMRGAEQY
- | 10 | TRBJ2-1 | - | TRBV3-1 | ASSPRLGEKL
- | 13 | TRBJ2-7 | TRBD2 | TRBV7-2 | ASSFPGLAPCEQY
- | 12 | TRBJ1-1 | - | TRBV4-1 | ASSHKKDNTEAF